The clone carrying this TCR beta chain was counted once. The data were produced by immunoSEQ multiplex PCR, yet TCRdb's version contains in-frame clones alone and is incomplete. The profile shows 2 million to 2.5 million clones, 85% to 95% of them singletons. The sample originates from a study of shared clonotypes between healthy human individuals. The V gene's germline CDR1 is SQVTM and CDR2 ANQGSEA. The V segment lost 6 bases and the J segment 8 bases; nucleotides outside the gene matches: 5. The CDR3 covers 12 residues. The TCR comes from a man aged 18-30 years in good health. Some clones in this sample may be carry-over from other donors' samples. The genes are TRBV29-1 and TRBJ1-2; TRBD1 matches 11 bases. Sequencing used naive CD4+ T cells from PBMCs. Subset of the sample: CD45RA+ positively selected. The DNA of the CDR3 is TGCAGCGTGGAGGACAGGGGGCAAGGCTACACCTTC. This codes for CSVEDRGQGYTF.